This passage covers 2 T cell receptor beta chains from one sample sequenced in a study of Tregs in tolerant kidney transplant recipients. Clones were sequenced by immunoSEQ multiplex PCR, and TCRdb holds only the in-frame ones, with some missing. The sample shows 200,000 to 300,000 clones, more than 65% of them seen only once. The material sequenced was CD4+ T cells from blood. Source of these receptors: a human donor in good health.

This clone was counted between two and nine times. V usage is TRBV19 and J usage is TRBJ1-2; perhaps TRBD1 as D (5 bases). The germline gives CDR1 LNHDA, CDR2 SQIVND (reference sequence). CDR3 size: 14 residues. The V and J ends lost 1 base and 2 bases respectively, with 8 bases between them. CDR3 DNA sequence: TGTGCCAGTAGTATAGCCCACAGGAACTATGGCTACACCTTC. It is translated as CASSIAHRNYGYTF. The full variable domain, in which reference TRBV19 and TRBJ1-2 provide the parts outside the CDR3, is DGGITQSPKYLFRKEGQNVTLSCEQNLNHDAMYWYRQDPGQGLRLIYYSQIVNDFQKGDIAEGYSVSREKKESFPLTVTSAQKNPTAFYLCASSIAHRNYGYTFGSGTRLTVV.

This chain uses TRBV30 with TRBJ1-1; no reliable D call. The CDR3 contains 18 residues. Trimming cost V 4 bases and J 5 bases, with 29 bases left between them. Germline CDR1 GTSNPN, CDR2 SVGIG (reference sequence). The CDR3 is CAWTVRFLGNPRWTEAFF. CDR3 DNA sequence: TGTGCCTGGACTGTACGATTCTTAGGTAACCCCCGTTGGACTGAAGCTTTCTTT.